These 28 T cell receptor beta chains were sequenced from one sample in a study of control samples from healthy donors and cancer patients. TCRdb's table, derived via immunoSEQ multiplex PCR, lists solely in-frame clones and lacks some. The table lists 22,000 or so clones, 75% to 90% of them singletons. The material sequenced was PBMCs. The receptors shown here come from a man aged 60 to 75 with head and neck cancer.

CDR3 nucleotide sequence: TGCAGTGCTAGTACGGGCTTTGGCACTGAAGCTTTCTTT. Translating it yields CSASTGFGTEAFF. The chain recombines TRBV20-1 with TRBJ1-1, with D uncertain. The CDR3 length is 13 residues. Trimming took 3 bases from V and 4 from J, leaving 12 bases between them. CDR1 is DFQATT and CDR2 is SNEGSKA in the germline V gene (reference sequence).

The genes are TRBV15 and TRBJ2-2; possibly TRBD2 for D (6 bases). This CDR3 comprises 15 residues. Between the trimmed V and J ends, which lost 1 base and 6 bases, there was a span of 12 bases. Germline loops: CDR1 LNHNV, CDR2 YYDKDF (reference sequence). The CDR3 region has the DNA TGTGCCACCAGCAGAGTGTCAGGGACTCCCGGGGAGCTGTTTTTT. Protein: CATSRVSGTPGELFF.

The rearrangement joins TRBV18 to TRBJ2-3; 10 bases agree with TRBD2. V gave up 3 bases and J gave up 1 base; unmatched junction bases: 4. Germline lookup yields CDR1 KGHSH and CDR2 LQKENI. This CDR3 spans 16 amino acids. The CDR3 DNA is TGTGCCAGCTCACCGCTGAGCGGGGGGGGCACAGATACGCAGTATTTT. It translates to CASSPLSGGGTDTQYF.

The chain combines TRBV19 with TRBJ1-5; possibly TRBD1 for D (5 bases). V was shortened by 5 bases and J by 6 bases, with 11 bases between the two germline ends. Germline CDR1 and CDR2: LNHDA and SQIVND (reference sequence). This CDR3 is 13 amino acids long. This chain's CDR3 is CASSVRATQPQHF. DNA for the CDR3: TGTGCCAGTAGTGTCAGGGCTACTCAGCCCCAGCATTTT.

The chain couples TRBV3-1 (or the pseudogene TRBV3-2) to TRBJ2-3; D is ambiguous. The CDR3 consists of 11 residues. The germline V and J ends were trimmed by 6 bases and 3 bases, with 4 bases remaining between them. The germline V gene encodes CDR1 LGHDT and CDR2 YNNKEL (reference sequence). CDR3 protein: CASSLTDTQYF. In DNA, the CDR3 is TGTGCCAGCAGTCTTACAGATACGCAGTATTTT.

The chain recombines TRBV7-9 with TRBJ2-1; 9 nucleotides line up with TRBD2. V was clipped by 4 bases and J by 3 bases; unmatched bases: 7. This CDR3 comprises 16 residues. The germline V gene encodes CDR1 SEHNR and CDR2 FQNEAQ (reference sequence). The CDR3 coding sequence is TGTGCCAGCAGCTGGCGGCGGGAGGGCCTCTACAATGAGCAGTTCTTC. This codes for CASSWRREGLYNEQFF. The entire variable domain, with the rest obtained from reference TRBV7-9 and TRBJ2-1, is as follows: DTGVSQNPRHKITKRGQNVTFRCDPISEHNRLYWYRQTLGQGPEFLTYFQNEAQLEKSRLLSDRFSAERPKGSFSTLEIQRTEQGDSAMYLCASSWRREGLYNEQFFGPGTRLTVL.

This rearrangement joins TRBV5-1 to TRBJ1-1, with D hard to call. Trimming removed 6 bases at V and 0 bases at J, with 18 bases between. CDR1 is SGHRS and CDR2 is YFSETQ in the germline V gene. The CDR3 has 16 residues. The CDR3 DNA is TGCGCCAGCACCCCTCAGACGTCTGGGATGAACACTGAAGCTTTCTTT. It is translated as CASTPQTSGMNTEAFF.

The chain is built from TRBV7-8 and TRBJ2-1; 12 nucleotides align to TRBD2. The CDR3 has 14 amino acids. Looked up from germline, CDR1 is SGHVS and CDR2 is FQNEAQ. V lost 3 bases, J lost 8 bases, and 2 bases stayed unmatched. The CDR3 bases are TGTGCCAGCAGCTTCCTAGCGGGAGGGGATGAGCAGTTCTTC. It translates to CASSFLAGGDEQFF.

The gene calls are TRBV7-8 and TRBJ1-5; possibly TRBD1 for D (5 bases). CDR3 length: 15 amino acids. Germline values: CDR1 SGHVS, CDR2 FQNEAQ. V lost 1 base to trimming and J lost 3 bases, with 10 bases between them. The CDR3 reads CASSLVAGLNQPQHF. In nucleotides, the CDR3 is TGTGCCAGCAGCTTAGTTGCGGGGCTCAATCAGCCCCAGCATTTT.

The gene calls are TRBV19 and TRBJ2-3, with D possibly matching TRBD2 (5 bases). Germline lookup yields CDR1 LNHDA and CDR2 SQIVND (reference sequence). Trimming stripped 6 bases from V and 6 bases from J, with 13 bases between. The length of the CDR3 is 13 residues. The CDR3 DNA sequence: TGTGCCAGTAGCCGGCCCTCGGGGGATACGCAGTATTTT. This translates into CASSRPSGDTQYF.

The DNA for the CDR3 is TGTGCCAGTAGATCGGGAGGCCGGGGGCTCTCCTACAATGAGCAGTTCTTC. Its protein is CASRSGGRGLSYNEQFF. This chain joins TRBV19 and TRBJ2-1, with D possibly matching TRBD2 (7 bases). Germline assignment: CDR1 LNHDA and CDR2 SQIVND (reference sequence). This CDR3 contains 17 residues. Between the trimmed V and J ends, which lost 6 bases and 0 bases, there was a span of 18 bases.

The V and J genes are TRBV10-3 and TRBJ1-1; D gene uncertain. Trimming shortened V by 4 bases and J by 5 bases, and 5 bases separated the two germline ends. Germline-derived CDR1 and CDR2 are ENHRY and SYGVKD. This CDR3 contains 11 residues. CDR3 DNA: TGTGCCATCAGTGTTGGGACTGAAGCTTTCTTT. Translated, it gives CAISVGTEAFF.

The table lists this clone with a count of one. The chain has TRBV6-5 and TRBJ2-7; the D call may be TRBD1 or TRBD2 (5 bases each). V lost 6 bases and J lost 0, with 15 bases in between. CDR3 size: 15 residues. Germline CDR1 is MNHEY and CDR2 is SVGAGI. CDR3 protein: CASSFRDGGSYEQYF. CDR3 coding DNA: TGTGCCAGCAGCTTCCGGGACGGCGGCTCCTACGAGCAGTACTTC.

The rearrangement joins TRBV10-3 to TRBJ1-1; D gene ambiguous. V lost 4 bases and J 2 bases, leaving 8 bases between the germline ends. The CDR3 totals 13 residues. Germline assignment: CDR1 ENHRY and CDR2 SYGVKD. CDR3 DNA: TGTGCCATCAGTGCCGGGATAAACACTGAAGCTTTCTTT. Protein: CAISAGINTEAFF.

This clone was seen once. The CDR3 DNA is TGTGCCAGCACCCTGACTGGGGGGACCAACTATGGCTACACCTTC. Translating it yields CASTLTGGTNYGYTF. The chain combines TRBV5-5 with TRBJ1-2, with D perhaps TRBD1 (5 bases). This CDR3 spans 15 amino acids. Trimming removed 6 bases from V and 2 bases from J, with 17 bases in between. From germline, CDR1 is SGHKS and CDR2 YYEKEE (reference sequence).

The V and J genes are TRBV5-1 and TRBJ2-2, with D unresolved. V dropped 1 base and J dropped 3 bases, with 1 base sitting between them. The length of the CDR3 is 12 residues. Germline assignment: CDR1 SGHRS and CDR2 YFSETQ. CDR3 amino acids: CASSLYTGELFF. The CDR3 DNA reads TGCGCCAGCAGCTTGTACACCGGGGAGCTGTTTTTT.

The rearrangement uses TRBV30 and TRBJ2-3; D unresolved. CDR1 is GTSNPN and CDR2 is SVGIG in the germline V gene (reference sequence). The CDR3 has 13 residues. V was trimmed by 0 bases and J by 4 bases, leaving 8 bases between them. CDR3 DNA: TGTGCCTGGAGTGTGGCTCAGGCAGATACGCAGTATTTT. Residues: CAWSVAQADTQYF.

The CDR3 protein is CASSPGGYGNQPQHF. The CDR3 bases are TGTGCCAGCAGCCCGGGGGGGTATGGCAATCAGCCCCAGCATTTT. The V and J genes are TRBV4-2 and TRBJ1-5; a possible D gene is TRBD1 (5 bases). The V gene lost 4 bases and the J gene lost 2 bases, with 12 bases spanning the gap. This CDR3 is 15 amino acids long. Germline V CDR1 and CDR2: LGHNA, YNFKEQ.

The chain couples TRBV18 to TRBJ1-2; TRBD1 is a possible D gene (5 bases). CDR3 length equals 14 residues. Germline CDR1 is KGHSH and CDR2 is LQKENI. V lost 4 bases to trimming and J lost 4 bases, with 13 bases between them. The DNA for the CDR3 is TGTGCCAGCTCACAAGCCAGGGCTGGCTATGGCTACACCTTC. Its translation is CASSQARAGYGYTF.

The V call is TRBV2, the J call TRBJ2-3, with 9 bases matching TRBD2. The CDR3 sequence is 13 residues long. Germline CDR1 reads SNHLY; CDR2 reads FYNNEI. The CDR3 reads CVNSGSPTDTQYF. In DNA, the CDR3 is TGTGTAAATAGCGGGAGCCCCACAGATACGCAGTATTTT.

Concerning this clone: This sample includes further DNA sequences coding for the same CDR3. CDR3 coding DNA: TGTGCCAGCTCACCATCAGATACGCAGTATTTT. Its translation is CASSPSDTQYF. The V gene is TRBV18, the J gene TRBJ2-3; D uncertain. This CDR3 has 11 amino acids. CDR1 is KGHSH and CDR2 is LQKENI in the germline V gene. Trimming removed 2 bases at V and 4 bases at J, with 1 base between.

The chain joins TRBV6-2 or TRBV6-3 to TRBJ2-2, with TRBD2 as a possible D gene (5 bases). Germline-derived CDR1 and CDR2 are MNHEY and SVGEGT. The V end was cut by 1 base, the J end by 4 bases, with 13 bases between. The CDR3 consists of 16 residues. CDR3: CASSYLFMRATGELFF. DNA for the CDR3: TGTGCCAGCAGTTACTTATTTATGAGGGCCACCGGGGAGCTGTTTTTT.

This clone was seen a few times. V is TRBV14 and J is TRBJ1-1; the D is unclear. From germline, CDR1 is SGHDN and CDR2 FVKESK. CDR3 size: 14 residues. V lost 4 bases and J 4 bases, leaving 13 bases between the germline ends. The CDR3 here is CASSRRAQSTEAFF. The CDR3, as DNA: TGTGCCAGCAGCCGCCGGGCCCAGAGCACTGAAGCTTTCTTT.

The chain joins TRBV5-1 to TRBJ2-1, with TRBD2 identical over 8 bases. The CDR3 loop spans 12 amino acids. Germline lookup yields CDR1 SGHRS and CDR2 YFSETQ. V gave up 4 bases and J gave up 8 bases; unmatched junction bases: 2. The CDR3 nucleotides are TGCGCCAGCAGCCGGGAGGGGGATGAGCAGTTCTTC. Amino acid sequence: CASSREGDEQFF.

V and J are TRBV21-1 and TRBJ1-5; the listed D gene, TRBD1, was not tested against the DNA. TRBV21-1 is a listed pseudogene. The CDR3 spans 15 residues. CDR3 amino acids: CASSRGHYSNQPQHF. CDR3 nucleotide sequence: TGTGCCAGCAGCCGGGGACACTATAGCAATCAGCCCCAGCATTTT.

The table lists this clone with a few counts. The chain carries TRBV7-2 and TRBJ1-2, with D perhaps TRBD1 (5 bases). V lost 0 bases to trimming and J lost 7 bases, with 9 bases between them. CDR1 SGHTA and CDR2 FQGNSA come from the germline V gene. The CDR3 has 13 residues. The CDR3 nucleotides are TGTGCCAGCAGCTTAGCGTTGAGGGGTGGCTACACCTTC. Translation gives CASSLALRGGYTF. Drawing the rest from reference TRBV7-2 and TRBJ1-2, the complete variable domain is GAGVSQSPSNKVTEKGKDVELRCDPISGHTALYWYRQSLGQGLEFLIYFQGNSAPDKSGLPSDRFSAERTGGSVSTLTIQRTQQEDSAVYLCASSLALRGGYTFGSGTRLTVV.

CDR3 residues: CAIGSHNEKLFF. The CDR3 DNA reads TGTGCCATCGGCAGTCATAATGAAAAACTGTTTTTT. The chain links TRBV10-3 to TRBJ1-4; no clear D. V shed 8 bases and J shed 4 bases, with 8 bases lying between them. Germline V gives CDR1 ENHRY, CDR2 SYGVKD. The CDR3 consists of 12 residues.

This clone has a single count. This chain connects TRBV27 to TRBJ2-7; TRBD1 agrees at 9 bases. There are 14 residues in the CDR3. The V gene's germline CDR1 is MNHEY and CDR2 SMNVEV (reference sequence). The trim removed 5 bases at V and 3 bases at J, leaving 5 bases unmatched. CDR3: CASSPRQGGYEQYF. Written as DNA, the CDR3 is TGTGCCAGCAGTCCCCGACAGGGGGGCTACGAGCAGTACTTC.